Each of the 9 T cell receptor beta chains below was sequenced from the same sample in a study of cytomegalovirus exposure and HLA in healthy donors. It was with 60 Vbeta and 13 Jbeta primers that the PCR ran. Data came from immunoSEQ multiplex PCR; TCRdb stores just in-frame clones and leaves some out. Here the sample spans approximately 170,000 clones, 85% being singletons. Sequencing input: PBMCs. These receptors were collected from a boy aged 2 to 10 in good health and CMV-seronegative.

This clone has a handful of counts. The chain employs TRBV7-8 and TRBJ2-7; TRBD1 matches 8 bases. After removal of 6 bases from V and 3 bases from J, the junction contained 7 bases not matched to a gene. Germline assignment: CDR1 SGHVS and CDR2 FQNEAQ. The CDR3 covers 14 residues. The CDR3 is CASSPAGGDYEQYV. The CDR3 nucleotides are TGTGCCAGCAGTCCGGCAGGGGGCGACTACGAGCAGTACGTC.

The chain joins TRBV5-1 to TRBJ2-5, with TRBD1 matching over 9 bases. With V trimmed by 4 bases and J by 11 bases, 12 bases remained unmatched. Germline assignment: CDR1 SGHRS and CDR2 YFSETQ. The CDR3 has 14 residues. CDR3: CASSLSRDREKQYF. The DNA of the CDR3 is TGCGCCAGCAGCCTGTCCCGGGACAGGGAGAAACAGTACTTC.

The chain uses TRBV21-1 and TRBJ2-7; whether TRBD1, the table's D call, matches the DNA was not checked. TRBV21-1 is marked as a pseudogene. The CDR3 extends over 14 amino acids. The CDR3 here is CASSTSGTVYEQYV. The CDR3, as DNA: TGTGCCAGCAGCACATCAGGGACAGTCTACGAGCAGTACGTC.

V usage is TRBV6-5 and J usage is TRBJ1-3; 9 nucleotides match TRBD1. The CDR3 loop spans 16 amino acids. Per germline, CDR1 MNHEY and CDR2 SVGAGI. The junction had 1 base not matched to a gene; V was cut back by 1 base and J by 0 bases. The CDR3: CASSYWDRDSGNTIYF. CDR3 DNA: TGTGCCAGCAGTTACTGGGACAGGGACTCTGGAAACACCATATATTTT.

The chain has TRBV10-1 and TRBJ1-1; D is uncertain. From germline, CDR1 is WNHNN and CDR2 SYGVQD (reference sequence). The CDR3 has 13 amino acids. Between the trimmed V and J ends, which lost 8 bases and 1 base, there was a span of 11 bases. This chain's CDR3 is CASRDKSNTEAFF. CDR3 sequence (DNA): TGCGCCAGCCGGGATAAATCGAACACTGAAGCTTTCTTT.

This CDR3 is CASSLGLLAGGPDTQYF. For the CDR3, the DNA is TGTGCCAGCAGCTTAGGGCTCCTAGCGGGGGGGCCAGATACGCAGTATTTT. The chain recombines TRBV7-9 with TRBJ2-3; 12 bases fit TRBD2. The CDR3 length is 17 residues. V was pared by 1 base and J by 4 bases, with 6 bases of the junction left unmatched. The V gene's germline CDR1 is SEHNR and CDR2 FQNEAQ (reference sequence). The full variable domain, rest sourced from reference TRBV7-9 and TRBJ2-3, is DTGVSQNPRHKITKRGQNVTFRCDPISEHNRLYWYRQTLGQGPEFLTYFQNEAQLEKSRLLSDRFSAERPKGSFSTLEIQRTEQGDSAMYLCASSLGLLAGGPDTQYFGPGTRLTVL.

This chain links TRBV5-4 with TRBJ2-1; TRBD1 might be the D (5 bases). Germline loops: CDR1 SGHNT, CDR2 YYREEE (reference sequence). This CDR3 is 16 amino acids long. V was shortened by 0 bases and J by 0 bases, with 10 bases between the two germline ends. CDR3 region: CASSLEQASSYNEQFF. As DNA, the CDR3 is TGTGCCAGCAGCTTGGAACAGGCCAGCTCCTACAATGAGCAGTTCTTC. The complete variable domain, with remaining parts taken from reference TRBV5-4 and TRBJ2-1, reads ETGVTQSPTHLIKTRGQQVTLRCSSQSGHNTVSWYQQALGQGPQFIFQYYREEENGRGNFPPRFSGLQFPNYSSELNVNALELDDSALYLCASSLEQASSYNEQFFGPGTRLTVL.

The rearrangement links TRBV19 to TRBJ1-2; D gene uncertain. V lost 0 bases to trimming and J lost 5 bases, with 10 bases between them. The CDR3 runs to 14 residues. Germline loops: CDR1 LNHDA, CDR2 SQIVND (reference sequence). As DNA, the CDR3 is TGTGCCAGTAGTATAGATCTAGAAGAGTATGGCTACACCTTC. It is translated as CASSIDLEEYGYTF.

This sequence joins TRBV12-2 and TRBJ1-1. TRBV12-2 is a pseudogene segment. The CDR3 runs 12 residues. DNA for the CDR3: TGTGCAAGTCGCTTGCTTGAGTATGAAGCTTTCTTT. Translation gives CASRLLEYEAFF.